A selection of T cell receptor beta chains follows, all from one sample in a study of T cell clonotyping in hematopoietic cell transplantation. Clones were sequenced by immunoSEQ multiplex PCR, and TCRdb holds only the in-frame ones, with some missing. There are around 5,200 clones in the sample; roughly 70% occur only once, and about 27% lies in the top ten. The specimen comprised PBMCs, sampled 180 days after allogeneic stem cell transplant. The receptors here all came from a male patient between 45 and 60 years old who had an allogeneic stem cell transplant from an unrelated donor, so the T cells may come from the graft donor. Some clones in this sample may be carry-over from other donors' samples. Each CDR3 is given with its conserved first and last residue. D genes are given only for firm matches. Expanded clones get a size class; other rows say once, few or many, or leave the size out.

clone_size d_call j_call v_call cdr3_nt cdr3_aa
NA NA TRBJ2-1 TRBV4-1 TGCGCCAGCGGTGATAGCTCCTACAATGAGCAGTTCTTC CASGDSSYNEQFF
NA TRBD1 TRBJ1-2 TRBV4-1 TGCGCCAGCAGTTCAGGACAGGGCGAAGGCTACACCTTC CASSSGQGEGYTF
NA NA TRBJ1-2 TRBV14 TGTGCTAGCAGCCAAGAAAGTAGAACCTATGGCTACACCTTC CASSQESRTYGYTF
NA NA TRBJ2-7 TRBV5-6 TGTGCCAGCAGCTTGGGTCAGGGCCTCTCCTACGAGCAGTACTTC CASSLGQGLSYEQYF
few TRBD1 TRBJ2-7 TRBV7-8 TGTGCCAGCGGCGGGACAGGGACTTCCTACGAGCAGTACTTC CASGGTGTSYEQYF
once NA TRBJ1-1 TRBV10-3 TGTGCCATCAGCCTTGAGAGAGACACTGAAGCTTTCTTT CAISLERDTEAFF
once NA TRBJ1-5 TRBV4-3 TGCGCCAGCAGCCAAGATCGTCCCAGGGAGGGATACCAGCCCCAGCATTTT CASSQDRPREGYQPQHF
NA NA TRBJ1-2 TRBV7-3 TGTGCCAGCAGCTTACGATCAGGTGGGGACGGCTACACCTTC CASSLRSGGDGYTF
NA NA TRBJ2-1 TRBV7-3 TGTGCCAGCAGCTTCGGGGGCTCTTTGTCCTACAATGAGCAGTTCTTC CASSFGGSLSYNEQFF
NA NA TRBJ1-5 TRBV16 TGTGCCAGCAGCGTCGGGCAGAATCAGCCCCAGCATTTT CASSVGQNQPQHF
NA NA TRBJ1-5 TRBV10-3 TGTGCCATCAGTGATAATAGCAATCAGCCCCAGCATTTT CAISDNSNQPQHF
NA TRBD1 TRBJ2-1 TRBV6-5 TGTGCCAGCAGTTACTCGGATGGGACAGGAAACAATGAGCAGTTCTTC CASSYSDGTGNNEQFF
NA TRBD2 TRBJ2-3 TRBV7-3 TGTGCCAGCAGCGCGGCGGGGGGACGAACAGATACGCAGTATTTT CASSAAGGRTDTQYF
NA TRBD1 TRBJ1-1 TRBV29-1 TGCAGCGCCCGGACAGGCAACACTGAAGCTTTCTTT CSARTGNTEAFF
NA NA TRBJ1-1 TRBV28 TGTGCCAGCAGGGCCGGGACTTTTGAAGCTTTCTTT CASRAGTFEAFF
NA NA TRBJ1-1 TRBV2 TGTGCCAGCAGTGGCGAGTTAATAGAAGCTTTCTTT CASSGELIEAFF
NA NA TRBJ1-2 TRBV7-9 TGTGCCAGCAGCTTAGTGGGTTATGGCTACACCTTC CASSLVGYGYTF
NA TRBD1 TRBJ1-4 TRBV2 TGTGCCAGCAGGGGGACAGGGTCGGTTGGAAAACTGTTTTTT CASRGTGSVGKLFF
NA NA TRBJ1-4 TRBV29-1 TGCAGCGTTGAAGCGCTAGGAAAACTGTTTTTT CSVEALGKLFF
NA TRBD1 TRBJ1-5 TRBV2 TGTGCCAGCAGAAAGTTTGCAGGGGGTCAGCCCCAGCATTTT CASRKFAGGQPQHF
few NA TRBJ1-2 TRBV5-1 TGCGCCAGCAGCGTCCTGGGGGGCGGCTATGGCTACACCTTC CASSVLGGGYGYTF
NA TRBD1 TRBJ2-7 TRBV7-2 TGTGCCAGCAGCGTGACCGGGACAGGGCCCTACGAGCAGTACTTC CASSVTGTGPYEQYF
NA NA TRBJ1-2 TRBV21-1 TGTGCCAGCAGCGGTTGGCTAGCTACAGAGACCTATGGCTACACCTTC CASSGWLATETYGYTF
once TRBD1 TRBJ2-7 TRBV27 TGTGCCAGCGGCCGGGACAGAGCCTACGAGCAGTACTTC CASGRDRAYEQYF
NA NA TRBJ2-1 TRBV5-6 TGTGCCAGCAGCTTTAGGGATGAGCAGTTCTTC CASSFRDEQFF
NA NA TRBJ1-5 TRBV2 TGTGCCAGCAGTAGGGGTCCTAGTCAGCCCCAGCATTTT CASSRGPSQPQHF
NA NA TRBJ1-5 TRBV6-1 TGTGCCAGCAGTGAAGAGGCCGGACTCAATCAGCCCCAGCATTTT CASSEEAGLNQPQHF
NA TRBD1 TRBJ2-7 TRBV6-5 TGTGCCAGCAGTTACTCGGGGGACAGTTCCTACGAGCAGTACTTC CASSYSGDSSYEQYF
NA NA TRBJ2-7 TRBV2 TGTGCCAGCAGTCGGGTTCAGGGAGCTTCCTACGAGCAGTACTTC CASSRVQGASYEQYF
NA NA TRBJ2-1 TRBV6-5 TGTGCCAGCAGTTACAGACCGTCCTACAATGAGCAGTTCTTC CASSYRPSYNEQFF
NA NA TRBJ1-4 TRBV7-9 TGTGCCAGCAGCTTGGAGGGCGGTGGAAAACTGTTTTTT CASSLEGGGKLFF
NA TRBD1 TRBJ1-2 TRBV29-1 TGCAGCGTCGGGGACAGGGAAGACTATGGCTACACCTTC CSVGDREDYGYTF
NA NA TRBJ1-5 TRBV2 TGTGCCAGCAGTGTTTGGGCTAATCAGCCCCAGCATTTT CASSVWANQPQHF
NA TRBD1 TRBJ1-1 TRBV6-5 TGTGCCAGTATCAACAGGGGTTCCACTGAAGCTTTCTTT CASINRGSTEAFF
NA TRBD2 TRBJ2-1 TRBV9 TGTGCCAGCAGCCCCCGGACTAGCGGGGCGAATGAGCAGTTCTTC CASSPRTSGANEQFF
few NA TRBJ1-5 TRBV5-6 TGTGCCAGCAGCTTTGGTTCAGGGCCGGTTCAGCCCCAGCATTTT CASSFGSGPVQPQHF
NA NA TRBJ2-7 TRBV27 TGTGCCAGCAGTTTATTGGGTCAGGGGTACTCCTACGAGCAGTACTTC CASSLLGQGYSYEQYF
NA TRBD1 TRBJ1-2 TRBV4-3 TGCGCCAGCAGCCAAGATCGACAGGGACCGTATAGCTACACCTTC CASSQDRQGPYSYTF
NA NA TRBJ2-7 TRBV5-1 TGCGCCAGCAGCTCCTCCACGGGGGCAGGAACGGAGCAGTACTTC CASSSSTGAGTEQYF
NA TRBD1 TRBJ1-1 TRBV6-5 TGTGCCAGCAGCATACAGGGGGCCACTGAAGCTTTCTTT CASSIQGATEAFF